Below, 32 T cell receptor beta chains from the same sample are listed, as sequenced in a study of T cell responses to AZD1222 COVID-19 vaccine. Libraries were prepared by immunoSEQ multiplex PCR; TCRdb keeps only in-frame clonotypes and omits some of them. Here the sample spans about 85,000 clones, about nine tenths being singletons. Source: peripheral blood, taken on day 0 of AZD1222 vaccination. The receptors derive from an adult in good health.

CDR3 nucleotide sequence: TGTGCCAGCAGCCCCGTAACAGGGAACTATGGCTACACCTTC. It specifies CASSPVTGNYGYTF. The V and J genes are TRBV11-2 and TRBJ1-2, with D possibly TRBD1 on 6 matching bases. Per the germline V gene, CDR1 is SGHAT and CDR2 is FQNNGV. This CDR3 comprises 14 residues. Trimming cost V 5 bases and J 2 bases, with 12 bases left between them.

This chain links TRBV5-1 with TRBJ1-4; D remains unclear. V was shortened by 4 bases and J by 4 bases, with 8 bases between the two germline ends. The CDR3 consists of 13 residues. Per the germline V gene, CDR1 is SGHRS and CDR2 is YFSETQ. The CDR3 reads CASSISDNEKLFF. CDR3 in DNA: TGCGCCAGCAGCATTAGCGATAATGAAAAACTGTTTTTT. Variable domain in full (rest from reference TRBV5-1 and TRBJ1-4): KAGVTQTPRYLIKTRGQQVTLSCSPISGHRSVSWYQQTPGQGLQFLFEYFSETQRNKGNFPGRFSGRQFSNSRSEMNVSTLELGDSALYLCASSISDNEKLFFGSGTQLSVL.

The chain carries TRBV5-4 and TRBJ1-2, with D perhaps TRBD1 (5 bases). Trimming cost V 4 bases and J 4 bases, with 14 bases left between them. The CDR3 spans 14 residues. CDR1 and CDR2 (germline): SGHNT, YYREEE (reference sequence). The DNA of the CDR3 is TGTGCCAGCAGCCGGAGCGACAGAAGCTATGGCTACACCTTC. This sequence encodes CASSRSDRSYGYTF.

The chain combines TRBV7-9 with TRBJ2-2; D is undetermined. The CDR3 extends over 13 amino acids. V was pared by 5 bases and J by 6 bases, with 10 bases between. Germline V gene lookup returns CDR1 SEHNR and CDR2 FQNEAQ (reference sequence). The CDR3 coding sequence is TGTGCCAGCAGCCCACCTAGTTCCGGGGAGCTGTTTTTT. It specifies CASSPPSSGELFF.

CDR3 residues: CATSRDPGSYNEQFF. CDR3 coding DNA: TGTGCCACCAGCAGAGATCCCGGATCTTACAATGAGCAGTTCTTC. The chain recombines TRBV15 with TRBJ2-1; D call uncertain. This CDR3 is built from 15 residues. V lost 0 bases to trimming and J lost 4 bases, with 10 bases between them. Germline loops: CDR1 LNHNV, CDR2 YYDKDF (reference sequence).

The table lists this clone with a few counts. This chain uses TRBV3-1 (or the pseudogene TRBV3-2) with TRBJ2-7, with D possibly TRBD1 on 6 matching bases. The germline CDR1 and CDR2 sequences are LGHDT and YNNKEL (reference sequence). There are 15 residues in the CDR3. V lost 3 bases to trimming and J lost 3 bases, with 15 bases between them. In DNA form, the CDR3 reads TGTGCCAGCAGCCATGACGCCGGGACAAACTACGAGCAGTACTTC. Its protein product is CASSHDAGTNYEQYF.

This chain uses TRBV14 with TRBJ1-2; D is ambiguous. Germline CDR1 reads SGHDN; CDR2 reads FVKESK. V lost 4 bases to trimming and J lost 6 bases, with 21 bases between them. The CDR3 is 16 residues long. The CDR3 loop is CASSLFIFVSGDGYTF. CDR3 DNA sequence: TGTGCCAGCAGCCTCTTTATTTTTGTGTCAGGTGATGGCTACACCTTC.

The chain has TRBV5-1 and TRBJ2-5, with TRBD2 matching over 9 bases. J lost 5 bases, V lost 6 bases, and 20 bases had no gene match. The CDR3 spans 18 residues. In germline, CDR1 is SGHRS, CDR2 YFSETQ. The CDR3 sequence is CASMRSVASGASGETQYF. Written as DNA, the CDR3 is TGCGCCAGCATGCGATCTGTGGCTAGCGGGGCCTCGGGGGAGACCCAGTACTTC.

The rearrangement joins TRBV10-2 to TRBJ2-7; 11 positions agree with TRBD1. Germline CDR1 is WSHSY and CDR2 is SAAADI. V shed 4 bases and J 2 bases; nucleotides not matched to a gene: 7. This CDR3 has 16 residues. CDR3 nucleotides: TGCGCCAGCAGTGCGATGGGGACAGGGGGTACCTACGAGCAGTACTTC. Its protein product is CASSAMGTGGTYEQYF.

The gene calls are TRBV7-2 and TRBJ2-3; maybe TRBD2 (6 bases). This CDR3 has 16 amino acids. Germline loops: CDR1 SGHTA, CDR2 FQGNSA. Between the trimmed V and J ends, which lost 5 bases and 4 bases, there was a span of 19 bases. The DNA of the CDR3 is TGTGCCAGCAGCCCGGCGGCGGGGAGAACCCCAGATACGCAGTATTTT. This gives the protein CASSPAAGRTPDTQYF.

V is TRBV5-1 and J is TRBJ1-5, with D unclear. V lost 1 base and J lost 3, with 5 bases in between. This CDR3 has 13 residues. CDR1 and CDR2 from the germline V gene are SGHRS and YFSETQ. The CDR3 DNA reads TGCGCCAGCAGCTTGCGGGTCAATCAGCCCCAGCATTTT. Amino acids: CASSLRVNQPQHF.

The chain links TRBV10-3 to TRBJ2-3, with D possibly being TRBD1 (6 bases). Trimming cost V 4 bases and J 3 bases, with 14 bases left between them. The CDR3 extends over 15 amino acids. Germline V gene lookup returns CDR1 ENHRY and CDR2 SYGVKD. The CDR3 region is CAISVADSSTDTQYF. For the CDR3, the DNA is TGTGCCATCAGTGTTGCGGACAGTTCGACAGATACGCAGTATTTT.

CDR3 amino acids: CASSYDRRDLVAYNSPLHF. The CDR3 DNA follows: TGTGCCAGCAGTTACGACAGACGGGACCTTGTTGCCTATAATTCACCCCTCCACTTT. The V and J genes are TRBV6-2 or TRBV6-3 and TRBJ1-6, with D possibly matching TRBD1 (5 bases). The germline V gene has CDR1 MNHEY and CDR2 SVGEGT. This CDR3 is 19 amino acids long. Trimming left V 2 bases short and J 2 bases short, with 19 bases between.

CDR3 bases: TGTGCCACCAGTACCACAGGGGGCCAAGAGACCCAGTACTTC. Translation: CATSTTGGQETQYF. The genes are TRBV24-1 and TRBJ2-5; TRBD1 aligns across 8 bases. After removal of 6 bases from V and 1 base from J, the junction contained 3 bases not matched to a gene. The CDR3 runs 14 residues. CDR1 is KGHDR and CDR2 is SFDVKD in the germline V gene.

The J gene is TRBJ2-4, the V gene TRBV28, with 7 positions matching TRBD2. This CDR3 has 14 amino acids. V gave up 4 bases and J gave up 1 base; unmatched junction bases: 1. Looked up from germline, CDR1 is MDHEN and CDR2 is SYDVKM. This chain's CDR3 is CASSYGRAKNIQYF. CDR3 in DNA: TGTGCCAGCAGTTACGGGAGGGCCAAAAACATTCAGTACTTC.

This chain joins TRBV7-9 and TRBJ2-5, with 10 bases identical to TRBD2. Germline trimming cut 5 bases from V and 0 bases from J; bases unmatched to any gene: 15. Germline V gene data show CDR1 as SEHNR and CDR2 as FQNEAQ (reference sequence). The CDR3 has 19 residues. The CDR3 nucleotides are TGTGCCAGCAGCCCGAGGCGGCTAGCGGGAGCCCGAGACCAAGAGACCCAGTACTTC. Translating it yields CASSPRRLAGARDQETQYF.

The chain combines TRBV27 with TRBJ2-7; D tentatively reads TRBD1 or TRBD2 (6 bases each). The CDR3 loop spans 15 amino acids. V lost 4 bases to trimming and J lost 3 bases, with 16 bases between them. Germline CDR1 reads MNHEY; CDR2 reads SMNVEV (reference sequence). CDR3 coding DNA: TGTGCCAGCAGTTCCGCCGGGGGCCCTAACTACGAGCAGTACTTC. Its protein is CASSSAGGPNYEQYF.

This CDR3 reads CAITERVQYGYTF. The CDR3 region has the DNA TGTGCCATCACCGAAAGGGTACAGTATGGCTACACCTTC. The V call is TRBV10-3, the J call TRBJ1-2; D not resolved. The V end lost 7 bases, the J end lost 5 bases, and 14 bases lay between the germline ends. The CDR3 runs to 13 residues. Germline V gives CDR1 ENHRY, CDR2 SYGVKD.

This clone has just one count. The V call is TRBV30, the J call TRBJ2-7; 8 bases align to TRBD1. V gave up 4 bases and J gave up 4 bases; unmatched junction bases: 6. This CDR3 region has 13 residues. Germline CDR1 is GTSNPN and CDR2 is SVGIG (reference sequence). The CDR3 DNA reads TGTGCCTGGAACAGGGACAGGTCGTACGAGCAGTACTTC. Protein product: CAWNRDRSYEQYF.

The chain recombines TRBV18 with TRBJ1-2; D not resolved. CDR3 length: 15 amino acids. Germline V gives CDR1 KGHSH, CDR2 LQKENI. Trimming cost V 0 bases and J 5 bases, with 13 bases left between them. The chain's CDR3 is CASSPPIGDPYGYTF. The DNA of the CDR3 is TGTGCCAGCTCACCACCTATAGGTGATCCGTATGGCTACACCTTC.

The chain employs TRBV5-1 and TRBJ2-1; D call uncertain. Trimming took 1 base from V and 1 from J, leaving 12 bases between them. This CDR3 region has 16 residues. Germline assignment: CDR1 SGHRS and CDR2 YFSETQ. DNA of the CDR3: TGCGCCAGCAGCTTGTTGGGGTTCGGATCCTACAATGAGCAGTTCTTC. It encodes CASSLLGFGSYNEQFF.

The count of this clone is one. CDR3 bases: TGTGCCAGCAGCCAAGTTGGGCAGGGCAACGAAAAACTGTTTTTT. Protein sequence: CASSQVGQGNEKLFF. This chain connects TRBV3-1 (or the pseudogene TRBV3-2) to TRBJ1-4; a weak D match, TRBD1 (5 bases). CDR1 LGHDT and CDR2 YNNKEL come from the germline V gene (reference sequence). CDR3 length equals 15 residues. Trimming removed 1 base from V and 8 bases from J, with 14 bases in between.

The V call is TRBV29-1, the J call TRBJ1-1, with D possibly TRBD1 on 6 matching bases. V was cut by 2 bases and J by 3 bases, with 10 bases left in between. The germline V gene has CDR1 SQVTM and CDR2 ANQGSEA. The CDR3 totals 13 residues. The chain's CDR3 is CSVEKGGDTEAFF. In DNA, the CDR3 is TGCAGCGTTGAAAAGGGGGGTGACACTGAAGCTTTCTTT.

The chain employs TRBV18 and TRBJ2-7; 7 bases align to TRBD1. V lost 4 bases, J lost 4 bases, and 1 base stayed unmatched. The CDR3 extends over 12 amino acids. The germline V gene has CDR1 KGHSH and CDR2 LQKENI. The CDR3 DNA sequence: TGTGCCAGCTCACTACAGGGGTACGAGCAGTACTTC. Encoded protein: CASSLQGYEQYF.

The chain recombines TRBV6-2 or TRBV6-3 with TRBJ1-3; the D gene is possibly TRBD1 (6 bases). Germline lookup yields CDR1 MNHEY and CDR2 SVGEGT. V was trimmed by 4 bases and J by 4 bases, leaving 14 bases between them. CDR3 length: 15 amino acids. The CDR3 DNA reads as TGTGCCAGCAGTTCTACAGGGAGGAACGGAAACACCATATATTTT. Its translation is CASSSTGRNGNTIYF.

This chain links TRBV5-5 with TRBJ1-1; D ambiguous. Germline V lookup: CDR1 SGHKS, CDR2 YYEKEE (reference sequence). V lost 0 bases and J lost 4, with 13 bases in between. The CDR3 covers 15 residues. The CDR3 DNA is TGTGCCAGCAGCTTGGGGGCGGGTTCGGGCACTGAAGCTTTCTTT. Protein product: CASSLGAGSGTEAFF.

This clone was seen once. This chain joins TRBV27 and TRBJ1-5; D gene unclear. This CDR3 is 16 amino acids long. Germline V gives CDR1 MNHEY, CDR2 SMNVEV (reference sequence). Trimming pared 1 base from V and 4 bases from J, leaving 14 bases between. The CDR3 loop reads CASSLFAPGLNQPQHF. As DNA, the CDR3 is TGTGCCAGCAGTTTATTCGCCCCAGGTTTAAATCAGCCCCAGCATTTT.

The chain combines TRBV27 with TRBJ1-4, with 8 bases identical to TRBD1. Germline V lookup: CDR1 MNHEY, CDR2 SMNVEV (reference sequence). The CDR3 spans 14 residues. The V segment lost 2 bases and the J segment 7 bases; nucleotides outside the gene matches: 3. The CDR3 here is CASSLNRGGEKLFF. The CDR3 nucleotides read TGTGCCAGCAGTTTAAACAGGGGGGGTGAAAAACTGTTTTTT.

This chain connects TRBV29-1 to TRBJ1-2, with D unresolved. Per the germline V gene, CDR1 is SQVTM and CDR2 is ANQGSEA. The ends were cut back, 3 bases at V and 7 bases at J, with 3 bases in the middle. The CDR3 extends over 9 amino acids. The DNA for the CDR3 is TGCAGCGTTGATGGTGGCTACACCTTC. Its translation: CSVDGGYTF.

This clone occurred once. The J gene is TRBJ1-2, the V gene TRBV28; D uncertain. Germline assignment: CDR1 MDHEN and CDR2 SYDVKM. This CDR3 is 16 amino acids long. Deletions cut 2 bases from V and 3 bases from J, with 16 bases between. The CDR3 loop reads CASSLGSGNHYYGYTF. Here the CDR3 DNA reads TGTGCCAGCAGTTTAGGTTCCGGTAACCATTACTATGGCTACACCTTC.

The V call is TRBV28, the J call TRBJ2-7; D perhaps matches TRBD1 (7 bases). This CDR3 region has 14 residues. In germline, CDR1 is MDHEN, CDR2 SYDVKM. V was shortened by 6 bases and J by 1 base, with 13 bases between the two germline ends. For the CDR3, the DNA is TGTGCCAGCAGCTCGCAGGGGGGATCCTACGAGCAGTACTTC. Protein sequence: CASSSQGGSYEQYF.

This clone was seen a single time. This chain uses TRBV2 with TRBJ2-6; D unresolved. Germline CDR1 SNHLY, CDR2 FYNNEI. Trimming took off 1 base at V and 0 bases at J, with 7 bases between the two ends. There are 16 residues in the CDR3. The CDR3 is CASSEGANSGANVLTF. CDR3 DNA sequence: TGTGCCAGCAGTGAAGGGGCGAACTCTGGGGCCAACGTCCTGACTTTC.